This T cell receptor beta chain originates from a study of T cell repertoires in cytomegalovirus infection. Overall study: It can be stated that public TCR beta signatures indicated CMV infection as well as a matching HLA type. Study-wide results and caveats: Based on cumulative public TCR beta family frequency, carriers of CMV plus the relevant HLA were identified. HLA-C-restricted CMV-specific TCR beta clonotypes were dominant in the ex vivo response.

Trimming removed 0 bases at V and 6 bases at J, with 11 bases between. Germline V gene lookup returns CDR1 SGHDN and CDR2 FVKESK. The CDR3 totals 15 residues. This clonotype was recorded many times. Antigen unknown. TCRdb ran MiXCR on the reads and lists one entry per CDR3 protein. The sample includes 680,000 or so distinct CDR3 sequences, roughly a third seen only once; the top ten take more than 2.5%. The J gene is TRBJ2-2, the V gene TRBV14; the D is unclear. The specimen was PBMCs. The receptor was isolated from a human donor in good health (CMV status not recorded). Some clones in this sample may be carry-over from other donors' samples. The CDR3 loop is CASSQDIMGAGELFF. DNA for the CDR3: TGTGCCAGCAGCCAAGACATAATGGGCGCCGGGGAGCTGTTTTTT.